This TCR beta chain was captured in a study of T cell clonality in common variable immunodeficiency. Turning to this clone: Its antigen is currently unknown. From the germline J gene comes the end of the CDR3, since the read stops 3 residues before it.

CVID subjects were neither ill nor on immunomodulatory or immunosuppressive medication at sampling. Study-wide results and limits: Common variable immunodeficiency TCR beta sequences reportedly had fewer deletions and N-nucleotide insertions. Compared with controls, CVID subjects had fewer shared TCRbeta clones. Compared with healthy controls, CVID subjects showed increased TCRbeta clonality, mostly in about a third.

V lost 6 bases to trimming and J lost 8 bases, with 14 bases between them. The germline V gene has CDR1 SEHNR and CDR2 FQNEAQ (reference sequence). The length of the CDR3 is 14 residues. Sequencing input was equivalent genomic DNA from CVID and controls. TCRdb keeps only in-frame clones here, not all; method: immunoSEQ multiplex PCR. This repertoire lists 20,000 to 30,000 clones without singletons; about 9.2% sits in the top ten. The TCR was taken from a human donor with common variable immunodeficiency. Sequences were obtained from peripheral blood mononuclear cells. The chain links TRBV7-9 to TRBJ1-6; D gene ambiguous. The CDR3 loop reads CASRNTLPHSPLHF. The CDR3 DNA, read in part, is TGTGCCAGCAGAAACACCCTCCCTCATTCACCC.